The next 10 T cell receptor beta chains were all read from a single sample in a study of blood T cell repertoires in COVID-19. Assay: immunoSEQ multiplex PCR; the TCRdb copy retains only in-frame clones and omits some. The profile shows around 72,000 clones, about 87% of them singletons. The sequencing input was peripheral blood. These receptors were taken from a woman between 45 and 65 years old with acute or convalescent COVID-19.

Written as DNA, the CDR3 is TGTGCCAGCAGCTTGGAGGCAGGGATCATTAATCAGCCCCAGCATTTT. This encodes CASSLEAGIINQPQHF. This chain joins TRBV5-5 and TRBJ1-5, with D tentatively TRBD1 (5 bases). This CDR3 has 16 amino acids. With 0 bases removed from V and 4 bases from J, the gap between germline ends came to 14 bases. The V gene's germline CDR1 is SGHKS and CDR2 YYEKEE (reference sequence).

The chain recombines TRBV28 with TRBJ2-2; D perhaps matches TRBD2 (7 bases). V lost 8 bases to trimming and J lost 6 bases, with 22 bases between them. Germline loops: CDR1 MDHEN, CDR2 SYDVKM. The CDR3 length is 16 residues. This CDR3 reads CASGGGGSGGAGELFF. CDR3 sequence (DNA): TGTGCCAGCGGTGGGGGCGGGAGCGGCGGGGCCGGGGAGCTGTTTTTT.

The chain recombines TRBV27 with TRBJ2-1; tentative D call: TRBD2 (5 bases). The germline V gene has CDR1 MNHEY and CDR2 SMNVEV (reference sequence). Between the trimmed V and J ends, which lost 9 bases and 5 bases, there was a span of 8 bases. The CDR3 length is 11 residues. CDR3 DNA: TGTGCCAGTACTAGAAACAATGAGCAGTTCTTC. As protein: CASTRNNEQFF.

The J gene is TRBJ2-2, the V gene TRBV6-5; 7 bases fit TRBD1. The CDR3 covers 13 residues. J lost 5 bases, V lost 10 bases, and 7 bases had no gene match. CDR1 is MNHEY, CDR2 SVGAGI, per germline. The chain's CDR3 is CANRDSMTGELFF. Written as DNA, the CDR3 is TGTGCCAACCGGGACAGTATGACCGGGGAGCTGTTTTTT.

This chain uses TRBV6-5 with TRBJ1-1, with TRBD1 matching over 9 bases. CDR3 size: 16 residues. V shed 4 bases, J shed 1 base, and the junction held 7 bases outside the gene matches. The germline CDR1 and CDR2 sequences are MNHEY and SVGAGI. CDR3: CASSLQGAVGNTEAFF. Written as DNA, the CDR3 is TGTGCCAGCAGTTTACAGGGGGCAGTGGGGAACACTGAAGCTTTCTTT.

CDR3 DNA sequence: TGTGCCAGCAGTTTAACAGCGGGAGTGAGTAATGAGCAGTTCTTC. Translating gives CASSLTAGVSNEQFF. V and J are TRBV27 and TRBJ2-1; 8 bases line up with TRBD2. This CDR3 is built from 15 residues. Germline values: CDR1 MNHEY, CDR2 SMNVEV (reference sequence). Trimming cost V 2 bases and J 7 bases; bases outside gene matches: 7.

CDR3 sequence (DNA): TGTGCCAGCAGTTTAGGAGAGGCAGATACGCAGTATTTT. As protein: CASSLGEADTQYF. V is TRBV12-3 or TRBV12-4 and J is TRBJ2-3, with no clear D. This CDR3 has 13 residues. The ends were cut back, 1 base at V and 4 bases at J, with 6 bases in the middle.

The gene calls are TRBV18 and TRBJ1-1; D is perhaps TRBD1 (6 bases). Germline CDR1 KGHSH, CDR2 LQKENI. V lost 9 bases and J 1 base, leaving 12 bases between the germline ends. The CDR3 has 13 amino acids. CDR3 DNA sequence: TGTGCCAGTCTCCGGGGGGCGAACACTGAAGCTTTCTTT. It is translated as CASLRGANTEAFF.

This clone was observed a single time. The V call is TRBV11-2, the J call TRBJ2-3; possible D gene TRBD2, 5 bases. This CDR3 spans 12 amino acids. V was pared by 1 base and J by 6 bases, with 5 bases between. The V gene's germline CDR1 is SGHAT and CDR2 FQNNGV. The CDR3 DNA reads TGTGCCAGCAGCTTAGGAGGGGATACGCAGTATTTT. Its protein is CASSLGGDTQYF. Drawing the rest from reference TRBV11-2 and TRBJ2-3, the complete variable domain is EAGVAQSPRYKIIEKRQSVAFWCNPISGHATLYWYQQILGQGPKLLIQFQNNGVVDDSQLPKDRFSAERLKGVDSTLKIQPAKLEDSAVYLCASSLGGDTQYFGPGTRLTVL.

The CDR3 DNA reads as TGTGCCAGCAAAGGGGGGGGGACAGGGGATGAAAAACTGTTTTTT. Its protein product is CASKGGGTGDEKLFF. This sequence joins TRBV6-5 and TRBJ1-4; 10 nucleotides line up with TRBD1. Trimming cost V 7 bases and J 6 bases; bases outside gene matches: 8. This CDR3 has 15 residues. Germline V gives CDR1 MNHEY, CDR2 SVGAGI.